These T cell receptor beta chains were read from a single sample in a study of cytomegalovirus exposure and HLA in healthy donors. This table comes from immunoSEQ multiplex PCR, and its TCRdb copy is limited to in-frame clones, with some not included. Here the sample table reports some 150,000 clones. Sequencing used PBMCs. The receptors originated from a woman aged 18-29 years in good health and CMV-seropositive. Both conserved end residues are part of each CDR3. Each record gives: D gene, V gene, J gene, CDR3 DNA, CDR3 protein. The D gene is left open where the match is weak.

D: TRBD1
V: TRBV27
J: TRBJ1-5
DNA: TGTGCCAGCAAGGCAGGGGGCGTAGGAAATCAGCCCCAGCATTTT
CDR3: CASKAGGVGNQPQHF

D: .
V: TRBV5-1
J: TRBJ1-2
DNA: TGCGCCAGCAGCTTGGCCCCGACAGCCAACTATGGCTACACCTTC
CDR3: CASSLAPTANYGYTF

D: TRBD2
V: TRBV27
J: TRBJ2-7
DNA: TGTGCCAGCAGTTCGCCCTTGACTAGCGGGAGGGCCTACGAGCAGTACTTC
CDR3: CASSSPLTSGRAYEQYF

D: .
V: TRBV7-9
J: TRBJ2-7
DNA: TGTGCCAGCAGCTTATTAGAATCCTACGAGCAGTACTTC
CDR3: CASSLLESYEQYF

D: .
V: TRBV4-1
J: TRBJ1-5
DNA: TGCGCCAGCAGCCTAAGATTTAGCAGAAATCAGCCCCAGCATTTT
CDR3: CASSLRFSRNQPQHF

D: TRBD2
V: TRBV6-5
J: TRBJ2-3
DNA: TGTGCCAGCAGTTATCGGGGGGGCCAAGATACGCAGTATTTT
CDR3: CASSYRGGQDTQYF

D: .
V: TRBV5-4
J: TRBJ2-7
DNA: TGTGCCAGCAGCCTCCAGGGCAACCCCTACGAGCAGTACTTC
CDR3: CASSLQGNPYEQYF

D: .
V: TRBV10-3
J: TRBJ2-2
DNA: TGTGCCATCAGCCCTGGGCGGGAGAACACCGGGGAGCTGTTTTTT
CDR3: CAISPGRENTGELFF

D: .
V: TRBV4-1
J: TRBJ2-1
DNA: TGCGCCAGCAGCCAAGGGGGATCACCAGGGAATGAGCAGTTCTTC
CDR3: CASSQGGSPGNEQFF

D: TRBD1
V: TRBV19
J: TRBJ2-3
DNA: TGTGCCAGTAGTCGACAGGGTTTAGAAGATACGCAGTATTTT
CDR3: CASSRQGLEDTQYF

D: .
V: TRBV11-3
J: TRBJ1-1
DNA: TGTGCCAGCAGCTTGTCGGTTCGGGTGGGCACTGAAGCTTTCTTT
CDR3: CASSLSVRVGTEAFF

D: .
V: TRBV10-2
J: TRBJ2-7
DNA: TGCGCCAGCAGTGAGGGACCTAGCGACTACGAGCAGTACTTC
CDR3: CASSEGPSDYEQYF

D: TRBD2
V: TRBV7-2
J: TRBJ2-7
DNA: TGTGCCAGCAGCCGTACTAGCGGTACCACCTACGAGCAGTACTTC
CDR3: CASSRTSGTTYEQYF

D: .
V: TRBV5-4
J: TRBJ2-7
DNA: TGTGCCAGCAGCGGGTATGGGAGGAGCTCCTACGAGCAGTACTTC
CDR3: CASSGYGRSSYEQYF

D: .
V: TRBV5-4
J: TRBJ2-7
DNA: TGTGCCAGCAGCTTCGGGAACTCCTACGAGCAGTACTTC
CDR3: CASSFGNSYEQYF

D: .
V: TRBV9
J: TRBJ2-1
DNA: TGTGCCAGCAGCGTAGCGGCGCAGGGTTCCCCCAATGAGCAGTTCTTC
CDR3: CASSVAAQGSPNEQFF

D: TRBD1
V: TRBV7-6
J: TRBJ1-4
DNA: TGTGCCAGCAGCTCGATGGGGACAGTATTTAATGAAAAACTGTTTTTT
CDR3: CASSSMGTVFNEKLFF

D: .
V: TRBV7-9
J: TRBJ1-1
DNA: TGTGCCAGCAGCCCGACGGGAGGGTACACTGAAGCTTTCTTT
CDR3: CASSPTGGYTEAFF

D: TRBD2
V: TRBV7-2
J: TRBJ2-7
DNA: TGTGCCAGCAGTCGTCAACTAGCGGGGGAGGACTACGAGCAGTACTTC
CDR3: CASSRQLAGEDYEQYF